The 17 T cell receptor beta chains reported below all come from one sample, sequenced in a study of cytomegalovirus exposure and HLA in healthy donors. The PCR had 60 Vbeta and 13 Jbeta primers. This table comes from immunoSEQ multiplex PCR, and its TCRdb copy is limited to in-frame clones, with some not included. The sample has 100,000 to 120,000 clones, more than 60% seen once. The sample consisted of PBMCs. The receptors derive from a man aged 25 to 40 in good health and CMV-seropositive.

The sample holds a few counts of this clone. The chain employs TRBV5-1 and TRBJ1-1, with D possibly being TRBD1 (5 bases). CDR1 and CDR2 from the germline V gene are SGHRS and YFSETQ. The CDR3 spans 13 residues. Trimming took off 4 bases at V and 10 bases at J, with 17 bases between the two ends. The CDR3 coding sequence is TGCGCCAGCAGCCCCAACCCGGCGGGGGGAGCTTTCTTT. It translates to CASSPNPAGGAFF. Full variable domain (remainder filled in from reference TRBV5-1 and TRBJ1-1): KAGVTQTPRYLIKTRGQQVTLSCSPISGHRSVSWYQQTPGQGLQFLFEYFSETQRNKGNFPGRFSGRQFSNSRSEMNVSTLELGDSALYLCASSPNPAGGAFFGQGTRLTVV.

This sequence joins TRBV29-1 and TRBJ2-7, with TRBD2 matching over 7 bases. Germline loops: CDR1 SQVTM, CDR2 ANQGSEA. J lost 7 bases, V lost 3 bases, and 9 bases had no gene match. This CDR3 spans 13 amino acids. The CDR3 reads CSVDGAGVGEQYF. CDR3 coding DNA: TGCAGCGTTGACGGCGCGGGGGTAGGGGAGCAGTACTTC.

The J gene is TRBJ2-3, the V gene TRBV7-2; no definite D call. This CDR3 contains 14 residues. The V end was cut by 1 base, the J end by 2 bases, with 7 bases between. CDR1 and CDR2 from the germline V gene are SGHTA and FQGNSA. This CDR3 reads CASSLGRNTDTQYF. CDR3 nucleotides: TGTGCCAGCAGCTTAGGCAGGAACACAGATACGCAGTATTTT.

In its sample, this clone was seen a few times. CDR3 in amino acids: CASSISSVPAGQNYEQYF. The DNA for the CDR3 is TGTGCCAGTAGTATATCTTCGGTTCCAGCGGGGCAAAACTACGAGCAGTACTTC. This chain connects TRBV19 to TRBJ2-7, with 7 bases identical to TRBD2. This CDR3 is 18 amino acids long. Unmatched junction bases numbered 16, after V lost 2 bases and J lost 3 bases. Germline lookup yields CDR1 LNHDA and CDR2 SQIVND (reference sequence).

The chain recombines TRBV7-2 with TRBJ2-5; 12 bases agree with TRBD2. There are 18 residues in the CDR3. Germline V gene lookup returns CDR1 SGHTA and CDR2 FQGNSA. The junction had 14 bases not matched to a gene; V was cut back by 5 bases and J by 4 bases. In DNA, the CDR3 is TGTGCCAGCAGCCCTCTTTGGCTAGCGGGGGGGCTTGGAGAGACCCAGTACTTC. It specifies CASSPLWLAGGLGETQYF.

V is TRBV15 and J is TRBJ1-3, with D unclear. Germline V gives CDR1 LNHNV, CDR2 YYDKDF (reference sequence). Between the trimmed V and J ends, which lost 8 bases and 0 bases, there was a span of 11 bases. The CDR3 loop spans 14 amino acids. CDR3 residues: CATGGKGSGNTIYF. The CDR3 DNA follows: TGTGCCACCGGAGGGAAGGGCTCTGGAAACACCATATATTTT. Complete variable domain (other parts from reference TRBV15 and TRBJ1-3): DAMVIQNPRYQVTQFGKPVTLSCSQTLNHNVMYWYQQKSSQAPKLLFHYYDKDFNNEADTPDNFQSRRPNTSFCFLDIRSPGLGDTAMYLCATGGKGSGNTIYFGEGSWLTVV.

The CDR3 protein is CASSSGTGVFEQYF. CDR3 in DNA: TGTGCCAGTAGTTCCGGGACAGGAGTCTTTGAGCAGTACTTC. J is TRBJ2-7 and V is TRBV19; 8 nucleotides line up with TRBD1. The J segment lost 7 bases and the V segment lost 5 bases, leaving 10 bases of the junction unmatched. Germline CDR1 LNHDA, CDR2 SQIVND (reference sequence). The CDR3 is 14 residues long.

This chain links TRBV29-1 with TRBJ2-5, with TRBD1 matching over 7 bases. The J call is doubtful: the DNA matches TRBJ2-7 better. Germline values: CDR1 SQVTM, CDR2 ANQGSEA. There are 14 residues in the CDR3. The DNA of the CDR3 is TGCAGCGTTATATCTCGGGACAGCACCTACGAGCAGTACTTC. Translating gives CSVISRDSTYEQYF.

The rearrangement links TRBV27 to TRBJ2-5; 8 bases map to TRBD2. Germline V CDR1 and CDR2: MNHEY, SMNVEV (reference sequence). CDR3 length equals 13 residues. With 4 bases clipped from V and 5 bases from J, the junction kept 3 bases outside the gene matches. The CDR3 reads CASSSGGWETQYF. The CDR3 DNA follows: TGTGCCAGCAGTTCGGGGGGGTGGGAGACCCAGTACTTC.

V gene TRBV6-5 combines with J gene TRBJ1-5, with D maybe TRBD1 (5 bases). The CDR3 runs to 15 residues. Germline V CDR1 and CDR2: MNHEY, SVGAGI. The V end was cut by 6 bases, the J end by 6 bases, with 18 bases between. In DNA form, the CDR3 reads TGTGCCAGCAGCCCATCGGGAGCTGGGGGTCAGCCCCAGCATTTT. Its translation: CASSPSGAGGQPQHF.

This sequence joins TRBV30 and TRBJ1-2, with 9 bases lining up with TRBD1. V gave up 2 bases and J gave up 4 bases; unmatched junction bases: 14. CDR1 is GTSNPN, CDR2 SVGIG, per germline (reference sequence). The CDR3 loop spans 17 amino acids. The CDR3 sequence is CAWSPTGTGNSGYGYTF. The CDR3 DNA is TGTGCCTGGAGTCCAACCGGGACAGGGAATTCAGGCTATGGCTACACCTTC.

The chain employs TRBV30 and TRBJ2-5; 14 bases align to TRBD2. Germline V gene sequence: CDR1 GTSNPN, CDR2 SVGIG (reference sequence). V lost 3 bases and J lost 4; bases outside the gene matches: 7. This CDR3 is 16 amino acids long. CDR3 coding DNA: TGTGCCTGGAGCGCCGCCGGGACTAGCGGGGGAGAGACCCAGTACTTC. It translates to CAWSAAGTSGGETQYF.

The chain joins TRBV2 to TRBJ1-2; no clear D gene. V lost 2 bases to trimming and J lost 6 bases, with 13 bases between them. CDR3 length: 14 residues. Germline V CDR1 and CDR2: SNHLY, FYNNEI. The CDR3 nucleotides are TGTGCCAGCAGTGAAATGAGCGGTAAAGATGGCTACACCTTC. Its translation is CASSEMSGKDGYTF.

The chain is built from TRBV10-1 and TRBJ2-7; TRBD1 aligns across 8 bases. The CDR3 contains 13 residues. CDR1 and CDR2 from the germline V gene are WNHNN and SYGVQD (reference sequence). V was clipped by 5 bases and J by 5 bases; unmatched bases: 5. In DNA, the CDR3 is TGCGCCAGCAGTCGGACAGGGTTTAACGAGCAGTACTTC. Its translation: CASSRTGFNEQYF.

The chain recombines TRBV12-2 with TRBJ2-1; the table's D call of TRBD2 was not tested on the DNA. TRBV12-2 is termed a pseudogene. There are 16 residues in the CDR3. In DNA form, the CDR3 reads TGTGCAAGTCGCTTAGTCCAGCGGGGGGGCCCCAATGAGCAGTTCTTC. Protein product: CASRLVQRGGPNEQFF.

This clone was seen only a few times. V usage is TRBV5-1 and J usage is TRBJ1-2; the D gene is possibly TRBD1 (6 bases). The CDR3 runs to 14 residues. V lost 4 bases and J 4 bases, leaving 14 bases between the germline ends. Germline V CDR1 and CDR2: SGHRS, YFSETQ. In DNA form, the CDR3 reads TGCGCCAGCAGCACAGCGCAGGGGTCCTATGGCTACACCTTC. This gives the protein CASSTAQGSYGYTF.

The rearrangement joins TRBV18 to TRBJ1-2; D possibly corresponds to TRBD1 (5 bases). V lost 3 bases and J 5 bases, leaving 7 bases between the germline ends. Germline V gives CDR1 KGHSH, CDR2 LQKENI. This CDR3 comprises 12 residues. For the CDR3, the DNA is TGTGCCAGCTCACCCGGGACTTATGGCTACACCTTC. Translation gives CASSPGTYGYTF.